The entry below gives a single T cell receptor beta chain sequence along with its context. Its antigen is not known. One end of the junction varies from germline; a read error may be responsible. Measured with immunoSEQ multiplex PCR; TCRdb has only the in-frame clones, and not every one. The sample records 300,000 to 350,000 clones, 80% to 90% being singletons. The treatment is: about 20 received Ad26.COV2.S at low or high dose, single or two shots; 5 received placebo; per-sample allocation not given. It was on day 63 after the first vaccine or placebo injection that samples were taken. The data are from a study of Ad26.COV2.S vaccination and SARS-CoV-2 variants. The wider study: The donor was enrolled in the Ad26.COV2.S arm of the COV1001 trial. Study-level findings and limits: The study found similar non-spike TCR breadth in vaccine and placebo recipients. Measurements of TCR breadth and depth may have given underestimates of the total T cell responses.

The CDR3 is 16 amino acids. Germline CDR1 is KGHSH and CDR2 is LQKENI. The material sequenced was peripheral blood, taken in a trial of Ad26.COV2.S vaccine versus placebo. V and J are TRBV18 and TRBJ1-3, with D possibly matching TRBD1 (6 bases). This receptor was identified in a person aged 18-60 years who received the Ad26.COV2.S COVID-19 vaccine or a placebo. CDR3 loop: CASSSPGVQAGNTIYF. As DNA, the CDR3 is TGTGCCAGCTCATCACCAGGGGTTCAAGCTGGAAACACCATATATTTT.